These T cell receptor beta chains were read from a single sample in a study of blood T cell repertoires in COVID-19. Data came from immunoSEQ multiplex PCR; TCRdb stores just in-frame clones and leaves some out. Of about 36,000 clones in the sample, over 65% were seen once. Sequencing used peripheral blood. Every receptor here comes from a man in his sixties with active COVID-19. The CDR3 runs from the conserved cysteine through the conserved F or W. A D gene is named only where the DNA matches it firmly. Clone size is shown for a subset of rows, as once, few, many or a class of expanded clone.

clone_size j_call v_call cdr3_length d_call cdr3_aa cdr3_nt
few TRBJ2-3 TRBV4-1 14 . CASSQWAGPDTQYF TGCGCCAGCAGCCAATGGGCGGGACCAGATACGCAGTATTTT
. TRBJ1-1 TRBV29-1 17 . CSVVGSTKKSLGTEAFF TGCAGCGTTGTGGGCTCTACCAAAAAGTCCCTTGGGACTGAAGCTTTCTTT
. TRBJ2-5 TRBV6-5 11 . CASWLEETQYF TGTGCCAGCTGGCTCGAAGAGACCCAGTACTTC
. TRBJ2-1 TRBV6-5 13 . CASSLIRDSEQFF TGTGCCAGCAGTTTAATCCGGGACTCTGAGCAGTTCTTC
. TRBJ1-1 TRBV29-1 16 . CSVEGPQQGVTTEAFF TGCAGCGTTGAGGGGCCTCAACAGGGCGTGACCACTGAAGCTTTCTTT
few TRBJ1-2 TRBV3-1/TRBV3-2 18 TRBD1 CASSQPFTGGDQNYGYTF TGTGCCAGCAGCCAACCGTTCACAGGGGGCGATCAGAACTATGGCTACACCTTC
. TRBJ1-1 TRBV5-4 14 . CASSLSTQNTEAFF TGTGCCAGCAGCCTAAGCACGCAGAACACTGAAGCTTTCTTT
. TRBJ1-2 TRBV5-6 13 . CASSPTGNYGYTF TGTGCCAGCAGCCCTACAGGGAACTATGGCTACACCTTC
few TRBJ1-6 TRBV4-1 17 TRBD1 CASSQAFRQGNNSPLHF TGCGCCAGCAGCCAAGCCTTCCGACAGGGTAATAATTCACCCCTCCACTTT
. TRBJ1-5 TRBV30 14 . CAWSLGQGNQPQHF TGTGCCTGGAGTCTAGGACAAGGGAATCAGCCCCAGCATTTT
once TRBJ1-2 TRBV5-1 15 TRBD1 CASSVDRGSFFGYTF TGCGCCAGCAGTGTAGACAGGGGATCCTTTTTCGGCTACACCTTC
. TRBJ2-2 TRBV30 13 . CAWGFDFSGELFF TGTGCCTGGGGGTTTGACTTTTCCGGGGAGCTGTTTTTT
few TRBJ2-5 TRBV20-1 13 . CSASAGVRETQYF TGCAGTGCTAGTGCAGGGGTAAGAGAGACCCAGTACTTC
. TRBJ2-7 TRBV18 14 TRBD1 CASSPTGVPYEQYF TGTGCCAGCTCACCGACAGGGGTCCCCTACGAGCAGTACTTC
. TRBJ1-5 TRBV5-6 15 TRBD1 CASSVGDRVNQPQHF TGTGCCAGCAGCGTAGGGGACAGAGTTAATCAGCCCCAGCATTTT
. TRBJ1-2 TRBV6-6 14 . CASSSPGTLGGYTF TGTGCCAGCAGTTCTCCCGGGACACTTGGTGGCTACACCTTC
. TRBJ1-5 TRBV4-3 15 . CASSQGRYSNQPQHF TGCGCCAGCAGCCAAGGCAGGTATAGCAATCAGCCCCAGCATTTT
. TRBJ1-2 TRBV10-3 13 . CAITSGSLDGYTF TGTGCCATCACATCGGGATCGCTGGATGGCTACACCTTC
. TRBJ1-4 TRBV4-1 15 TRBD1 CASSRGTGVNEKLFF TGCGCCAGCAGCCGAGGGACAGGGGTTAATGAAAAACTGTTTTTT
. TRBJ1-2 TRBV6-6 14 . CASIQTVLNYGYTF TGTGCCAGCATTCAGACAGTTTTAAACTATGGCTACACCTTC
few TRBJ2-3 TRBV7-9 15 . CASSPKRRITDTQYF TGTGCCAGCAGCCCTAAGCGGAGAATCACAGATACGCAGTATTTT
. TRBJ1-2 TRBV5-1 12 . CASGAGNYGYTF TGCGCCAGCGGGGCAGGGAACTATGGCTACACCTTC
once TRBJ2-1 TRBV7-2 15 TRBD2 CASSQRGTGGHEQFF TGTGCCAGCAGCCAAAGGGGCACGGGGGGGCATGAGCAGTTCTTC
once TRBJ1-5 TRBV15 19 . CATSRDLFSGKGGNQPQHF TGTGCCACCAGCAGAGATCTCTTTTCGGGGAAGGGGGGCAATCAGCCCCAGCATTTT
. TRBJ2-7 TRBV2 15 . CASSVGTDRSYEQYF TGTGCCAGCAGTGTAGGAACAGACCGCTCCTACGAGCAGTACTTC
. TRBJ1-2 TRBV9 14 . CASNPMGAVYGYTF TGTGCCAGCAACCCGATGGGGGCCGTCTATGGCTACACCTTC
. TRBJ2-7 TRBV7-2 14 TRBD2 CASSNGRGGYEQYF TGTGCCAGCAGCAACGGGCGGGGGGGTTACGAGCAGTACTTC
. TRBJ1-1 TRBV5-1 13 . CASSASGVSEAFF TGCGCCAGCAGCGCCTCAGGGGTGTCTGAAGCTTTCTTT
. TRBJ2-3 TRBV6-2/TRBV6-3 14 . CASSLASGTDTQYF TGTGCCAGCAGCTTAGCTTCGGGCACAGATACGCAGTATTTT
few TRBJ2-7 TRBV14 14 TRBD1 CASSHPGQPYEQYF TGTGCCAGCAGCCACCCGGGACAGCCCTACGAGCAGTACTTC
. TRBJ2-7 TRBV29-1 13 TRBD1 CSVEGGTGDEQYF TGCAGCGTTGAAGGGGGGACAGGGGACGAGCAGTACTTC